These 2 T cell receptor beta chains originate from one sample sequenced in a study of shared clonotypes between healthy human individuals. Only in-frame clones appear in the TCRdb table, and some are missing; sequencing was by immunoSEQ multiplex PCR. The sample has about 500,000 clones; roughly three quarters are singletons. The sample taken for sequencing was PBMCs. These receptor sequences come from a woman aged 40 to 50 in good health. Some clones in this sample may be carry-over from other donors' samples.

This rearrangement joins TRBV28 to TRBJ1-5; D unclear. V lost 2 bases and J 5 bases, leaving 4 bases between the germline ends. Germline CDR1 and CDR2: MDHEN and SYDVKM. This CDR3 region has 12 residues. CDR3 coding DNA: TGTGCCAGCAGTTTAGAAGATCAGCCCCAGCATTTT. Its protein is CASSLEDQPQHF. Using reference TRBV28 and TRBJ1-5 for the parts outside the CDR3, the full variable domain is DVKVTQSSRYLVKRTGEKVFLECVQDMDHENMFWYRQDPGLGLRLIYFSYDVKMKEKGDIPEGYSVSREKKERFSLILESASTNQTSMYLCASSLEDQPQHFGDGTRLSIL.

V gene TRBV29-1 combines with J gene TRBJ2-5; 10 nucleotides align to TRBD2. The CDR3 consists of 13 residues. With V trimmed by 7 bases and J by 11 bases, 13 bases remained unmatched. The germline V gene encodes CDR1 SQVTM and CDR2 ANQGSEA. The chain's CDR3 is CSAFKAGGEEQYF. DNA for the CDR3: TGCAGCGCTTTCAAAGCGGGAGGGGAAGAGCAGTACTTC.